The 4 T cell receptor beta chains reported below all come from one sample, sequenced in a study of B cell selection in AIRE deficiency. Only in-frame clones appear in the TCRdb table, and some are missing; sequencing was by immunoSEQ multiplex PCR. The table includes approximately 22,000 clones, roughly 91% detected once. The regulatory T cell sort gate was CD4+CD25hiCD127low/negative. Sequencing was carried out using CD4+CD25+ Tregs sorted from PBMCs. The receptors stem from a human donor in good health.

V usage is TRBV7-2 and J usage is TRBJ2-5; D is undetermined. The V gene's germline CDR1 is SGHTA and CDR2 FQGNSA. This CDR3 region has 15 residues. V lost 5 bases to trimming and J lost 5 bases, with 18 bases between them. The CDR3 protein is CASSQSIRTQETQYF. CDR3 in DNA: TGTGCCAGCAGCCAATCGATTAGGACGCAGGAGACCCAGTACTTC.

V usage is TRBV2 and J usage is TRBJ2-2; 9 positions agree with TRBD2. CDR3 length: 15 amino acids. Germline CDR1 and CDR2: SNHLY and FYNNEI. Trimming took 5 bases from V and 2 from J; bases not matched to a gene: 3. The CDR3 region is CASSRLAVNTGELFF. CDR3 bases: TGTGCCAGCAGTCGACTAGCGGTAAACACCGGGGAGCTGTTTTTT.

This clone was recorded once. J is TRBJ2-3 and V is TRBV28; D gene uncertain. The V and J ends lost 5 bases and 2 bases respectively, with 8 bases between them. The CDR3 runs 13 residues. Germline CDR1 MDHEN, CDR2 SYDVKM. In DNA, the CDR3 is TGTGCCAGCAGTCAGGATTCCACAGATACGCAGTATTTT. Translated: CASSQDSTDTQYF. Using reference TRBV28 and TRBJ2-3 for the parts outside the CDR3, the full variable domain is DVKVTQSSRYLVKRTGEKVFLECVQDMDHENMFWYRQDPGLGLRLIYFSYDVKMKEKGDIPEGYSVSREKKERFSLILESASTNQTSMYLCASSQDSTDTQYFGPGTRLTVL.

The rearrangement links TRBV6-5 to TRBJ1-1, with 9 bases matching TRBD1. V shed 7 bases, J shed 5 bases, and the junction held 8 bases outside the gene matches. Germline V gene data show CDR1 as MNHEY and CDR2 as SVGAGI. The CDR3 sequence is 14 residues long. The CDR3 loop is CASNSRTGVTEAFF. In DNA form, the CDR3 reads TGTGCCAGCAACTCAAGGACAGGGGTGACTGAAGCTTTCTTT.